This T cell receptor (beta chain) was sequenced for a study of Graves' ophthalmopathy and Graves' hyperthyroidism. The trim removed 4 bases at V and 4 bases at J, leaving 6 bases unmatched. Germline V CDR1 and CDR2: DFQATT, SNEGSKA (reference sequence). The CDR3 length is 13 residues. Transcripts of RNA were the source for amplifying TCR beta CDR3 regions. An initial RT-PCR round employing HTBI primers preceded a second-round multiplex PCR. TCRdb reprocessed the multiplex PCR reads with MiXCR, giving one entry per CDR3 protein. The sample has more than 45,000 distinct CDR3 sequences, roughly 52% seen once. This clonotype was detected only a few times.

The receptor's source is an adult man with Graves' ophthalmopathy. The V gene is TRBV20-1, the J gene TRBJ1-1, with 7 bases identical to TRBD1. Sequencing input: peripheral blood. This CDR3 is CSANRGGSTEAFF. The DNA for the CDR3 is TGCAGTGCTAACAGGGGCGGGAGCACTGAAGCTTTCTTT.